The source of this T cell receptor beta chain is a study of blood T cell repertoires in COVID-19. About the research overall: COVID-19 samples, acute and convalescent, were from the United States, Italy and Spain. The analysed material was cDNA or gDNA that came from T cells, B-cell-depleted T cells, or PBMCs.

Germline lookup yields CDR1 SNHLY and CDR2 FYNNEI. The ends were cut back, 1 base at V and 10 bases at J, with 13 bases in the middle. CDR3 length equals 13 residues. Participant age was about 18 to 89 years, and participants resided in fewer than 30 US areas. The recovered donors of Cohort 3 showed two negative PCRs, clearance, or symptom resolution. Method: immunoSEQ multiplex PCR; TCRdb's copy keeps in-frame clones and lacks some. Of 250,000 to 300,000 clones in the sample, roughly 88% were seen once. The gene calls are TRBV2 and TRBJ2-5; the D gene is possibly TRBD1 (6 bases). What was sequenced was PBMCs or T cells enriched from blood (not recorded which). The sequence came from a woman in her forties or fifties who had recovered from COVID-19. The CDR3 region is CASSEGTRGIQYF. In nucleotides, the CDR3 is TGTGCCAGCAGTGAAGGGACAAGGGGGATCCAGTACTTC.